This T cell receptor (beta chain) originates from a study of T-cell memory formation after mild COVID-19. 5'RACE with constant-segment primers built TCRalpha and TCRbeta cDNA libraries with UMIs. TCRdb reprocessed the 5' RACE reads with MiXCR, giving one entry per CDR3 protein. The data show roughly 100,000 distinct CDR3 sequences, with about 18% seen just once and 28% held by the top ten. With respect to this clonotype: Antigen specificity is unknown.

The CDR3 has 16 residues. J gave up 2 bases and V 1 base, and 8 bases lay outside the gene matches. The germline V gene has CDR1 SGHRS and CDR2 YFSETQ. Study-wide results and limits: While clones contracting from day 15 to 85 were balanced between CD4 and CD8, later expanders leaned CD4+. Pre-infection memory harbored some responding clones, suggesting cross-reactive memory joined. Shrinking CD4+ clones were chiefly CM and EM; CD8+ ones were chiefly EMRA.

Specimen: PBMCs or a T cell subset sorted from them (not recorded which). This TCR was sampled from an adult woman who had mild COVID-19 (a few samples of this study predate the infection). Cell type and time point are not known. The V and J genes are TRBV5-1 and TRBJ2-7; 8 nucleotides match TRBD2. As DNA, the CDR3 is TGCGCCAGCAGCTTGAACAGCGGGAGTTCCCCCTACGAGCAGTACTTC. This gives the protein CASSLNSGSSPYEQYF.